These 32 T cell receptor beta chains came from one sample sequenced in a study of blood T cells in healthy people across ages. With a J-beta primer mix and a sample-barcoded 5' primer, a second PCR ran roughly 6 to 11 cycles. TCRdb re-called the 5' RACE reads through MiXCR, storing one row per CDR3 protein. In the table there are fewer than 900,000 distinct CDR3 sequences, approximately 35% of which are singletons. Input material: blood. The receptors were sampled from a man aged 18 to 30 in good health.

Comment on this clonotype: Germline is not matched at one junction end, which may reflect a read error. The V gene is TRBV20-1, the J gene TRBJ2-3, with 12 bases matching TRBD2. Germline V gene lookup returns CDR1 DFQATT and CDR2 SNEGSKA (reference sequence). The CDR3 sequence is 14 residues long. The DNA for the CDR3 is TGCGGTGCTAGCGGGGGGGCTCCAACAGATACGCAGTATTTT. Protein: CGASGGAPTDTQYF.

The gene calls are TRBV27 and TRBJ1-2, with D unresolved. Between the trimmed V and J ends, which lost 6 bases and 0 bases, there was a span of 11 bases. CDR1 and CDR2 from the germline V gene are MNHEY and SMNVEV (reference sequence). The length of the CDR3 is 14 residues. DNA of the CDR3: TGTGCCAGCAGCCCCCTAGGATCTAACTATGGCTACACCTTC. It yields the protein CASSPLGSNYGYTF.

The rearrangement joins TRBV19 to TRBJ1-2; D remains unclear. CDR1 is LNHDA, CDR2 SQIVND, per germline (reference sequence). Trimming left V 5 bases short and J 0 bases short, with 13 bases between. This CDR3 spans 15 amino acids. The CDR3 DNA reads TGTGCCAGTAGTCCCGGCCGGGAATCTAACTATGGCTACACCTTC. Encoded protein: CASSPGRESNYGYTF.

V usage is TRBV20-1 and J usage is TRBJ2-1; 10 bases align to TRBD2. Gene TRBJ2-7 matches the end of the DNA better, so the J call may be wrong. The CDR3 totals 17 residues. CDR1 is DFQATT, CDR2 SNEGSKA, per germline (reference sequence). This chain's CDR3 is CSAGSASGGPSYNEQYF. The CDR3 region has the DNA TGCAGCGCCGGAAGCGCTAGCGGGGGACCCTCCTACAATGAGCAGTACTTC.

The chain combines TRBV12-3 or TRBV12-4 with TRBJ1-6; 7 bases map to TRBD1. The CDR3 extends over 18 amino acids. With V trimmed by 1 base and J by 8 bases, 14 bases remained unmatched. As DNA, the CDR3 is TGTGCCAGCAGTTTAGGGACAGGCACAGGTATATTGCATTCACCCCTCCACTTT. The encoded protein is CASSLGTGTGILHSPLHF.

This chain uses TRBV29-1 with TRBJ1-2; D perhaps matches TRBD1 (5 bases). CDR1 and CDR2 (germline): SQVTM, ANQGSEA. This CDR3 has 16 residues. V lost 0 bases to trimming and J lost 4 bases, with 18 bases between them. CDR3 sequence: CSVEDLGGKVGYGYTF. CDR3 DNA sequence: TGCAGCGTTGAAGACCTCGGGGGGAAAGTTGGCTATGGCTACACCTTC.

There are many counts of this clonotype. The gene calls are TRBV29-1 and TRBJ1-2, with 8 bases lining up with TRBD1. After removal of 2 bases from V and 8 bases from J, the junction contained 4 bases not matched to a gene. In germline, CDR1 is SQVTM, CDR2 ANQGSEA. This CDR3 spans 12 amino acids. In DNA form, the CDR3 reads TGCAGCGTTGAACAGGGGGCTTGGGGCTACACCTTC. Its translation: CSVEQGAWGYTF.

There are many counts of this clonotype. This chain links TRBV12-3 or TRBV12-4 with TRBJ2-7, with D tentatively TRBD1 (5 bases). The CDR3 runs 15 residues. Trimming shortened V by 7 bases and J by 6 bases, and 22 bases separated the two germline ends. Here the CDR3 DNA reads TGTGCCAGCACCCCCCAAGGGCAGGGTATTGCCGAGCAGTACTTC. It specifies CASTPQGQGIAEQYF.

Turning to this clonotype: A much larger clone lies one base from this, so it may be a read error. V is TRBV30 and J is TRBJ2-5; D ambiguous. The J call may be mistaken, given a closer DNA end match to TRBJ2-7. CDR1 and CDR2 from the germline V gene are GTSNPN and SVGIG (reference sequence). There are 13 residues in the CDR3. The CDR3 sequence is CAWALGWDYEQYF. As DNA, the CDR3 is TGTGCCTGGGCACTGGGCTGGGACTACGAGCAGTACTTC.

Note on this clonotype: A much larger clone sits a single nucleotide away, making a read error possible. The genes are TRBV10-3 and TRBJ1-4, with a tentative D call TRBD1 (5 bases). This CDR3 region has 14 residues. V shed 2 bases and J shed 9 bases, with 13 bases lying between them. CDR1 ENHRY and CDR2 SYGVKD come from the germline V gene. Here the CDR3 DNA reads TGTGCCATCAGTGAGGGGACCCCACACAAAAAACTGTTTTTT. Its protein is CAISEGTPHKKLFF.

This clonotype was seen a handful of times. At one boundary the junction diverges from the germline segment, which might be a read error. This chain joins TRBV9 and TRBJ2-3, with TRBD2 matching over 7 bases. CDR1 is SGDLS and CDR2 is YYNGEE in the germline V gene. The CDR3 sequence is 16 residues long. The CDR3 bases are TGTGCCAGCAGCGTAGGGGTCGGGGGGAGCACGGATACGCAGTATTTT. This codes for CASSVGVGGSTDTQYF. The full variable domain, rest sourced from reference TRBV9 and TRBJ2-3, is DSGVTQTPKHLITATGQRVTLRCSPRSGDLSVYWYQQSLDQGLQFLIQYYNGEERAKGNILERFSAQQFPDLHSELNLSSLELGDSALYFCASSVGVGGSTDTQYFGPGTRLTVL.

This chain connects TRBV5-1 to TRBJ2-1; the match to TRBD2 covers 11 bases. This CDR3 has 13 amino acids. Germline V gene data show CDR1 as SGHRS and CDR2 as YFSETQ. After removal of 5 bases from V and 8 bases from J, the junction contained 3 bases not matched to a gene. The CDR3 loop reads CASSSGGAYEQFF. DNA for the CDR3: TGCGCCAGCAGTAGCGGGGGGGCTTATGAGCAGTTCTTC.

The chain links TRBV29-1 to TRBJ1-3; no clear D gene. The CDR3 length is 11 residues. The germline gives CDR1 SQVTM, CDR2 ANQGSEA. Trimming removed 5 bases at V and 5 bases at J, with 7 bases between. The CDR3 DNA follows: TGCAGCGTTTTCGACAGAAACACCATATATTTT. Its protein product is CSVFDRNTIYF.

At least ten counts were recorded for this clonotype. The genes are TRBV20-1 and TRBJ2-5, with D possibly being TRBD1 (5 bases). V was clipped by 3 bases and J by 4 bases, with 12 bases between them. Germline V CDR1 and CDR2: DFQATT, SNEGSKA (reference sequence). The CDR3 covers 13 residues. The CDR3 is CSASKRGLETQYF. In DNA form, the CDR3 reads TGCAGTGCTAGTAAAAGGGGCCTAGAGACCCAGTACTTC.

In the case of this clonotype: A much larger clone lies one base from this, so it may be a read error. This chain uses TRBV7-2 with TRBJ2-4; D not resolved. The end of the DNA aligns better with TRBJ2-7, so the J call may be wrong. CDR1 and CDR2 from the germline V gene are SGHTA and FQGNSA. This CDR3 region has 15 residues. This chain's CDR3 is CASSLDEQVADEQYF. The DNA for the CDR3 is TGTGCCAGCAGCTTAGATGAGCAGGTCGCCGACGAGCAGTACTTC.

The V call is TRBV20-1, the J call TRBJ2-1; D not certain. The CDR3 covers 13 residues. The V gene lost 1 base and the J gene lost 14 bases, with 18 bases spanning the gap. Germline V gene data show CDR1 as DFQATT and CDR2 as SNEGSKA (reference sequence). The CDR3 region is CSARGTLSGGEFF. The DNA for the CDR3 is TGCAGTGCTAGAGGCACTCTGTCAGGCGGCGAGTTCTTC.

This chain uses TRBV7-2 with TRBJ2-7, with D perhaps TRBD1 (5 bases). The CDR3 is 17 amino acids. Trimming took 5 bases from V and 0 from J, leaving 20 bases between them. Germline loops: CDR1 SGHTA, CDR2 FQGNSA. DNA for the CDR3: TGTGCCAGCAGCGTCGGAGCAAGGAAGGGGCTCTCCTACGAGCAGTACTTC. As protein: CASSVGARKGLSYEQYF.

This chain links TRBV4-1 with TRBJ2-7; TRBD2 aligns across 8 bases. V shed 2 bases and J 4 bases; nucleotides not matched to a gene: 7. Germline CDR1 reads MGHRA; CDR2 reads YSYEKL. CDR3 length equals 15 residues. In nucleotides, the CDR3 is TGCGCCAGCAGCCAACGGCTAGCGGGCATATACGAGCAGTACTTC. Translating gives CASSQRLAGIYEQYF.

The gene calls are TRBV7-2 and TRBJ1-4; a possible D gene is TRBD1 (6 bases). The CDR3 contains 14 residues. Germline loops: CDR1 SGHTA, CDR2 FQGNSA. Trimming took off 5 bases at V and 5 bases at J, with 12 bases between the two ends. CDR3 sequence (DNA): TGTGCCAGCAGCCCAAACACAGGGAATGAAAAACTGTTTTTT. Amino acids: CASSPNTGNEKLFF.

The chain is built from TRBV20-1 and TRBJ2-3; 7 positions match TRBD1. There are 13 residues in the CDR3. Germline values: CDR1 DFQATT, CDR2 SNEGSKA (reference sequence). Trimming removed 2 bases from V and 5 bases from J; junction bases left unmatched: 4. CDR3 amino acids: CSARRTGGDTQYF. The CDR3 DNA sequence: TGCAGTGCTAGAAGGACAGGCGGAGATACGCAGTATTTT.

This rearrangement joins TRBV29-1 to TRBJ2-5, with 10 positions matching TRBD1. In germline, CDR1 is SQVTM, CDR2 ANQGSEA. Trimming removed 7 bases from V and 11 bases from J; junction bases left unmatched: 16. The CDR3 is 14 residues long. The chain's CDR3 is CSACTRQGAWEQYF. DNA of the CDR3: TGCAGCGCTTGTACGAGACAGGGGGCCTGGGAGCAGTACTTC.

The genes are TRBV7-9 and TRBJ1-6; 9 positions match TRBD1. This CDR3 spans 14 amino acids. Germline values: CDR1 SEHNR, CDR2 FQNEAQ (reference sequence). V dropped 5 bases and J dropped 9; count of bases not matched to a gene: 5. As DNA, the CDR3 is TGTGCCAGCAGCGTACGGGACAGGGTTTCACCCCTCCACTTT. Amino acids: CASSVRDRVSPLHF.

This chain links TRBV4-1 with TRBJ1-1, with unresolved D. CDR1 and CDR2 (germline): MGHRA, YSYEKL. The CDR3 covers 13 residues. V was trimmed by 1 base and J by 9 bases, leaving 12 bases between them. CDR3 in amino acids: CASSQVKSRQAFF. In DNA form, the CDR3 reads TGCGCCAGCAGCCAAGTTAAAAGTAGGCAAGCTTTCTTT.

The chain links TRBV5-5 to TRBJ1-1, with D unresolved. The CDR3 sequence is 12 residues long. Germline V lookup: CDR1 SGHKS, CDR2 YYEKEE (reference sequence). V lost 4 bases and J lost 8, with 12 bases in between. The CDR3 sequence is CASSVTAGEAFF. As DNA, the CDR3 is TGTGCCAGCAGCGTGACGGCGGGCGAAGCTTTCTTT.

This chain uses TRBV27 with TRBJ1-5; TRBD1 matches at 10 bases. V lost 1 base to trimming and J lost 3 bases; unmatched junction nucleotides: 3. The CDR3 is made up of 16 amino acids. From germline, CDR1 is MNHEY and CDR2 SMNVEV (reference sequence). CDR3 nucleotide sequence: TGTGCCAGCAGTTTATGGGGGACAGGGGTCAATCAGCCCCAGCATTTT. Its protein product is CASSLWGTGVNQPQHF.

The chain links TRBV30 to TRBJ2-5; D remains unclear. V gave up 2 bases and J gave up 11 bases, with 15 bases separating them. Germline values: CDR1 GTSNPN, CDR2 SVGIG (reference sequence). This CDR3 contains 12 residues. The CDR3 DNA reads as TGTGCCTGGAGTCGGCGAAAAAATGAGCAGTACTTC. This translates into CAWSRRKNEQYF.

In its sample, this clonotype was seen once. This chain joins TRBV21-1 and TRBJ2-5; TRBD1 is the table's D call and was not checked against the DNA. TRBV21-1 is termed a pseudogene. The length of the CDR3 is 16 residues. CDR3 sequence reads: CASSKARGADQETQYF. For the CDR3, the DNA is TGTGCCAGCAGCAAAGCGCGGGGGGCCGACCAAGAGACCCAGTACTTC.

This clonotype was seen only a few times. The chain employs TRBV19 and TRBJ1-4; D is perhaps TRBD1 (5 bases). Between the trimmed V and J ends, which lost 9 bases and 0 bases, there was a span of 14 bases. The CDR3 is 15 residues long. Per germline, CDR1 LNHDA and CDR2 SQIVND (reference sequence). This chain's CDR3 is CASTPGGPTNEKLFF. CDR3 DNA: TGTGCCAGCACCCCGGGGGGACCAACTAATGAAAAACTGTTTTTT.

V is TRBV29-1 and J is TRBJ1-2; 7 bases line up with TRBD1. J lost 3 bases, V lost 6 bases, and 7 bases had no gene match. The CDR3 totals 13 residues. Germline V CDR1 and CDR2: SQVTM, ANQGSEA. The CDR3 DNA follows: TGCAGCGTCTTACAGGGGCCAGACTATGGCTACACCTTC. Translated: CSVLQGPDYGYTF.

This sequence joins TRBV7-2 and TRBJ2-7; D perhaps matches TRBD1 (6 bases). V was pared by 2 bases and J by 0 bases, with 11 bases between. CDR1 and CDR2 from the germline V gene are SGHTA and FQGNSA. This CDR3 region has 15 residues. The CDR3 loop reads CASSLFTGNSYEQYF. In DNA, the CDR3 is TGTGCCAGCAGCTTATTTACAGGGAACTCCTACGAGCAGTACTTC.

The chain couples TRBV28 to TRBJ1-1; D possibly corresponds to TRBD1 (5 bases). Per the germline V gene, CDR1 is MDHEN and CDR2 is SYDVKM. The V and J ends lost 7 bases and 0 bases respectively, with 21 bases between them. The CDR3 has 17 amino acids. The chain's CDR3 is CASNSRVPSGVNTEAFF. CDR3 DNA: TGTGCCAGCAACTCCAGGGTCCCCAGTGGGGTGAACACTGAAGCTTTCTTT.

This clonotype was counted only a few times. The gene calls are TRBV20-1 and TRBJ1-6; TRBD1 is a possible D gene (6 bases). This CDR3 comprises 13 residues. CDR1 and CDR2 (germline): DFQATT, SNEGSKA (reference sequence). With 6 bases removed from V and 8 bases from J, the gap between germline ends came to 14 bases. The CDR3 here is CSAMRGADSPLHF. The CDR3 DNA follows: TGCAGTGCAATGAGGGGGGCGGATTCACCCCTCCACTTT.